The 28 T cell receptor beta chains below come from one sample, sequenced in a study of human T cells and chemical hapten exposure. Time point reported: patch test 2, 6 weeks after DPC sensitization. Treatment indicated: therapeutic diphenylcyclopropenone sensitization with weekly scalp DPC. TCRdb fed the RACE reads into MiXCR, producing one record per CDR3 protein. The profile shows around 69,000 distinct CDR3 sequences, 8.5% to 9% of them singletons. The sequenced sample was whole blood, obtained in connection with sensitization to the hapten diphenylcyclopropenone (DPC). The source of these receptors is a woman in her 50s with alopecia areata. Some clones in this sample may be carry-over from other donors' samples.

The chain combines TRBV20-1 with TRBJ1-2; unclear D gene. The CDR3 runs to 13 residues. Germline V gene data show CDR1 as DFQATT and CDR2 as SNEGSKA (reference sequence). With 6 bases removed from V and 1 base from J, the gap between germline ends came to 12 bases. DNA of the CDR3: TGCAGTGCCGAGACGGGGATTAACTATGGCTACACCTTC. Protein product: CSAETGINYGYTF.

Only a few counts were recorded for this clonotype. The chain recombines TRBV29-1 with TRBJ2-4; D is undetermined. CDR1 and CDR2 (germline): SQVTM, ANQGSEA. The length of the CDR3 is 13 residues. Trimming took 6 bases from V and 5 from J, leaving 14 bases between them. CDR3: CSVPGFSQNIQYF. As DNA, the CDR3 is TGCAGCGTACCTGGTTTCAGCCAAAACATTCAGTACTTC.

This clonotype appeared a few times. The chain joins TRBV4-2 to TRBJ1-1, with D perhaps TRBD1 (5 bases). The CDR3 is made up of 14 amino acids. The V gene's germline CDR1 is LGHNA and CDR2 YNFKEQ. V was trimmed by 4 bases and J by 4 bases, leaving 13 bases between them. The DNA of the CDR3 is TGTGCCAGCAGCCCCCCCGGGGGGGGCACTGAAGCTTTCTTT. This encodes CASSPPGGGTEAFF.

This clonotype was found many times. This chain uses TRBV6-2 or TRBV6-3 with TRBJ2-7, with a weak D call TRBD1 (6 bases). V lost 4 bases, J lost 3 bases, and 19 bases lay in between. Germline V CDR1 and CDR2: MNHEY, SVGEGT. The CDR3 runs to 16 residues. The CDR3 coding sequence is TGTGCCAGCAGTTCCCCCAGGGGCCTCCGGAACTACGAGCAGTACTTC. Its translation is CASSSPRGLRNYEQYF.

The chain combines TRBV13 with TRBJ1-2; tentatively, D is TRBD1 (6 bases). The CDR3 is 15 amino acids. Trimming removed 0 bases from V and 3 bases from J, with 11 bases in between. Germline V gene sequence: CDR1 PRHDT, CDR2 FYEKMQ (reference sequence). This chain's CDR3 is CASSLGRDTHYGYTF. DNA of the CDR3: TGTGCCAGCAGCTTAGGGCGGGACACACACTATGGCTACACCTTC.

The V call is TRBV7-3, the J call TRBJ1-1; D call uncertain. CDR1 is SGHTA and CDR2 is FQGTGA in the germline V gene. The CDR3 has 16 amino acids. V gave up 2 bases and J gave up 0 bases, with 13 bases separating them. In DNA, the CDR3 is TGTGCCAGCAGCTTACGTGCGGTAGGGATGAACACTGAAGCTTTCTTT. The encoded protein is CASSLRAVGMNTEAFF.

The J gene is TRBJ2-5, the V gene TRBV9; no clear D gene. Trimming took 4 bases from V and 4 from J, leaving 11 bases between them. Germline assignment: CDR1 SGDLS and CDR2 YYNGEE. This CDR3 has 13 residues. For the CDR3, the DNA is TGTGCCAGCAGCCCCCTCTCGGGAGAGACCCAGTACTTC. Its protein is CASSPLSGETQYF.

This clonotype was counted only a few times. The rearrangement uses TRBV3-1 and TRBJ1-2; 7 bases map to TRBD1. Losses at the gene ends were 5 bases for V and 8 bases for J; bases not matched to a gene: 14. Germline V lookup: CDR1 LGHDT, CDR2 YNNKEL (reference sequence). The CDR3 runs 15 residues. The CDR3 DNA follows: TGTGCCAGCAGCTACCCCCCTTACAGGGGAGGCGGCTACACCTTC. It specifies CASSYPPYRGGGYTF. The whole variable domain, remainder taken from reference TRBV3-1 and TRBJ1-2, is DTAVSQTPKYLVTQMGNDKSIKCEQNLGHDTMYWYKQDSKKFLKIMFSYNNKELIINETVPNRFSPKSPDKAHLNLHINSLELGDSAVYFCASSYPPYRGGGYTFGSGTRLTVV.

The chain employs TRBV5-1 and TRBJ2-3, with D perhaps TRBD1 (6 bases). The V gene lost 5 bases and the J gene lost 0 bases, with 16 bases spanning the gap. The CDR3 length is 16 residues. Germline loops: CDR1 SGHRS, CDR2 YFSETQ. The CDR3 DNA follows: TGCGCCAGCAGTAGGGGGAGACGGGACAGCACAGATACGCAGTATTTT. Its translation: CASSRGRRDSTDTQYF.

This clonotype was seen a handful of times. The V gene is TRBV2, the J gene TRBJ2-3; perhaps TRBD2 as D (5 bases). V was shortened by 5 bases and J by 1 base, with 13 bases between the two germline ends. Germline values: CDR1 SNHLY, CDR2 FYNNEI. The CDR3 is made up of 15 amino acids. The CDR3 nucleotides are TGTGCCAGCAGTCCGTCGTCGCGGGGCACAGATACGCAGTATTTT. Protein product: CASSPSSRGTDTQYF.

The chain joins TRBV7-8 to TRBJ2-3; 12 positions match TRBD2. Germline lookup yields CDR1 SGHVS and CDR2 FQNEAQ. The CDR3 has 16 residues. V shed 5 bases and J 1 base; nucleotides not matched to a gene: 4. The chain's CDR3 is CASSLGTSGRTDTQYF. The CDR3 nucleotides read TGTGCCAGCAGCCTTGGGACTAGCGGGCGCACAGATACGCAGTATTTT.

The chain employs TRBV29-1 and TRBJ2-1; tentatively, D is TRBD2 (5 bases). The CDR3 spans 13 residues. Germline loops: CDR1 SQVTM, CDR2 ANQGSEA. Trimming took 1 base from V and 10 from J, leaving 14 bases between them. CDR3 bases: TGCAGCGTTGAAGGTAGCGCGGCCTTCGAGCAGTTCTTC. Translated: CSVEGSAAFEQFF.

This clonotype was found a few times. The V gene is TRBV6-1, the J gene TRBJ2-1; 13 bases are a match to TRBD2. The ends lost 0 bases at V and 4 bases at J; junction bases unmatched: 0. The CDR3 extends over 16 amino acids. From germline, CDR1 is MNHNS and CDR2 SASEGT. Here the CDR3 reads CASSEATSGGYNEQFF. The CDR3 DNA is TGTGCCAGCAGTGAAGCGACTAGCGGGGGGTACAATGAGCAGTTCTTC.

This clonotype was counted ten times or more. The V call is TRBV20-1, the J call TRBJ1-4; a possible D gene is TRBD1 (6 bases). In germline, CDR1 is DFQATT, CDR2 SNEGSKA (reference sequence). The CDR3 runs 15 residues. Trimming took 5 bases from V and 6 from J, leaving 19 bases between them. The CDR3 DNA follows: TGCAGTGCTCGAGCGGACAGTCGCAAGGATGAAAAACTGTTTTTT. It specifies CSARADSRKDEKLFF.

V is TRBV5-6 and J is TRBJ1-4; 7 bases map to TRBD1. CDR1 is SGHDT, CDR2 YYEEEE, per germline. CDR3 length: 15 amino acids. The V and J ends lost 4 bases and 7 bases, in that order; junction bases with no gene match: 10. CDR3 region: CASSQQDRISEKLFF. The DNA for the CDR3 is TGTGCCAGCAGCCAGCAGGACAGGATCAGTGAAAAACTGTTTTTT.

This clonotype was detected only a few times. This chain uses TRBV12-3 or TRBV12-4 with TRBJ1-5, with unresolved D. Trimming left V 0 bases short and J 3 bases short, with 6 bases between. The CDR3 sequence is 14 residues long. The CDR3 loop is CASSLAEVNQPQHF. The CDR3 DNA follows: TGTGCCAGCAGTTTAGCAGAGGTCAATCAGCCCCAGCATTTT.

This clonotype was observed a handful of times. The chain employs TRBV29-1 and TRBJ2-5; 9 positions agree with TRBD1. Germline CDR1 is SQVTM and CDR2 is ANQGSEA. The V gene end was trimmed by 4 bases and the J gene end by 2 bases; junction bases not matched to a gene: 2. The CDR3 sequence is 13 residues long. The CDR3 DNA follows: TGCAGCGTTGGGGGGACAGGGCAAGAGACCCAGTACTTC. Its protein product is CSVGGTGQETQYF.

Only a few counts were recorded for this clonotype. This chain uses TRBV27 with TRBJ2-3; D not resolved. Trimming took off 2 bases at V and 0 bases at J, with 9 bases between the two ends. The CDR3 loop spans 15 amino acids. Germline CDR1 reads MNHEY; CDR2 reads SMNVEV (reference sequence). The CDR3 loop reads CASSLRKRSTDTQYF. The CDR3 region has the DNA TGTGCCAGCAGTTTAAGAAAGCGAAGCACAGATACGCAGTATTTT.

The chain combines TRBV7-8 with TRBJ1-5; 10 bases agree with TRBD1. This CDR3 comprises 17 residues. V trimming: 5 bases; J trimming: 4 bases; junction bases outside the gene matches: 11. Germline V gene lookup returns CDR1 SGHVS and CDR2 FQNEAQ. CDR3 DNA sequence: TGTGCCAGCAGCCCAAGACAGGGGGCAGGGGGGAATCAGCCCCAGCATTTT. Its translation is CASSPRQGAGGNQPQHF.

In nucleotides, the CDR3 is TGTGCCACCAGCGAGGGACTAGCGGGCTCCTACGAGCAGTACTTC. Protein sequence: CATSEGLAGSYEQYF. This rearrangement joins TRBV15 to TRBJ2-7; the match to TRBD2 covers 12 bases. CDR3 size: 15 residues. V dropped 5 bases and J dropped 0; count of bases not matched to a gene: 2. Germline CDR1 reads LNHNV; CDR2 reads YYDKDF (reference sequence).

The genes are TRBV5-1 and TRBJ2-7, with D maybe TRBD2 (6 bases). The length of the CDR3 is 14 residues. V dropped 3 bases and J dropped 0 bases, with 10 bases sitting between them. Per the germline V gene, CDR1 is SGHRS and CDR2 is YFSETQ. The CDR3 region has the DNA TGCGCCAGCAGCTCTGGGACTGCCTCCTACGAGCAGTACTTC. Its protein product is CASSSGTASYEQYF.

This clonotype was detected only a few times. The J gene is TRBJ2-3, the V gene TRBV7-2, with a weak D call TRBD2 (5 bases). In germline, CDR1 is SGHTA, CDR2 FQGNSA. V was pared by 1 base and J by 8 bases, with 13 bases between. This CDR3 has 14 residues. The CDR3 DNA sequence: TGTGCCAGCAGCTTAGTTAGGACTCGCGGTACGCAGTATTTT. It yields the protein CASSLVRTRGTQYF.

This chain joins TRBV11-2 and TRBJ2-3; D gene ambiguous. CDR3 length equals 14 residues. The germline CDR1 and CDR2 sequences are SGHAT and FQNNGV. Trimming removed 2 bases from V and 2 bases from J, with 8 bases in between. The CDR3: CASSLNAPTDTQYF. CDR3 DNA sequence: TGTGCCAGCAGCTTAAATGCACCCACAGATACGCAGTATTTT.

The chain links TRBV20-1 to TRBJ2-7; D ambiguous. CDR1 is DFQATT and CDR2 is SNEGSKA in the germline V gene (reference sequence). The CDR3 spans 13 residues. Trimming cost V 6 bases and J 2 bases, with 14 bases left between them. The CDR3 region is CSAVRGPAYEQYF. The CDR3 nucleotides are TGCAGTGCGGTGCGTGGGCCTGCCTACGAGCAGTACTTC.

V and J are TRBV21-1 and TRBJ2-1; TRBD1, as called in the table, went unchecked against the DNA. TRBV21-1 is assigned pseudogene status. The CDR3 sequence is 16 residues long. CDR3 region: CASKEIPDPTYNEQFF. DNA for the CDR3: TGTGCCAGCAAGGAGATCCCGGACCCCACCTACAATGAGCAGTTCTTC.

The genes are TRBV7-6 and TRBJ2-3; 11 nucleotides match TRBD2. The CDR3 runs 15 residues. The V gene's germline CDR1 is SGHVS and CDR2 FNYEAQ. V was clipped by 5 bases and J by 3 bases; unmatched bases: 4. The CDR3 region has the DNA TGTGCCAGCAGCGCAGCTAGCGGGAGGACAGATACGCAGTATTTT. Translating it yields CASSAASGRTDTQYF.

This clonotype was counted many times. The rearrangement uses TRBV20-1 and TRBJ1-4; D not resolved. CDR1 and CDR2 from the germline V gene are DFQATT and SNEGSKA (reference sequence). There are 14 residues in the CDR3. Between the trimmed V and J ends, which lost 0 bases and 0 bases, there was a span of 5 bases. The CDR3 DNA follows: TGCAGTGCTAGAGACCGTTCAACTAATGAAAAACTGTTTTTT. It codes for CSARDRSTNEKLFF.

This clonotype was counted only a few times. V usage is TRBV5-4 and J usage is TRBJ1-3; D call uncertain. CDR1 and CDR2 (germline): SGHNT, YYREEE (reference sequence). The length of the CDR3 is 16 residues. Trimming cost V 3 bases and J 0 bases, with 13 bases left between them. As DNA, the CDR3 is TGTGCCAGCAGCTCGAGACGGCTGAGCTCTGGAAACACCATATATTTT. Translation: CASSSRRLSSGNTIYF.